What follows describes a single T cell receptor (beta chain). Its antigen is not identified. In each case, RNA was isolated and then reverse transcribed into cDNA as the sequencing template. Sequenced by immunoSEQ multiplex PCR; TCRdb stores in-frame clones only, minus some. The sample consists of some 20,000 clones, roughly 60% of them appearing once. For a handful of patients, CD4+ cells were sorted into CD25+CD127- cells. Both peripheral blood and punch biopsies of lesional scalp skin were obtained from patients who had alopecia areata. In germline, CDR1 is SGHTA, CDR2 FQGNSA. V was clipped by 2 bases and J by 0 bases, with 9 bases between them. The CDR3 sequence is 15 residues long. The record originates from a study of CD8+ T cells in alopecia areata. Study-level points and caveats: Among the cells sequenced in scalp samples are also the resident alphabeta T cells of normal skin. Possibly because of HLA-related factors, TCR sharing was less clear across patients than in mice. Higher clonality was seen in lesional scalp than in normal scalp, especially in alopecia totalis/universalis.

This chain links TRBV7-2 with TRBJ2-3; no reliable D call. The sequence derives from a human donor with alopecia areata. The specimen was CD4+ Tregs sorted from blood. The CDR3 spells CASSLFSSSTDTQYF. The CDR3 DNA reads as TGTGCCAGCAGCTTATTCTCCTCTAGCACAGATACGCAGTATTTT.